This T cell receptor (beta chain) is from a study of CD8 T cells in ankylosing spondylitis. Study results and limitations: In synovial fluid and blood from reactive arthritis, some motif variants were previously reported. Ankylosing spondylitis blood appeared to be characterized by a TCR beta motif of under ten highly homologous variants.

On this clonotype: Its antigen is currently unknown.

The CDR3 covers 14 residues. The V gene lost 5 bases and the J gene lost 3 bases, with 10 bases spanning the gap. TCRdb called the 5' RACE reads again in MiXCR, with one record for every CDR3 protein. The table lists 310,000 or so distinct CDR3 sequences, 20% of them singletons. The chain recombines TRBV12-3 or TRBV12-4 with TRBJ2-2; D gene ambiguous. The sample comprised blood, either unsorted or a sorted T cell fraction (not recorded which). The TCR sequence derives from a male donor with ankylosing spondylitis or in good health (not recorded which). The CDR3 sequence is CASSMGGYTGELFF. CDR3 sequence (DNA): TGTGCCAGCAGTATGGGCGGCTACACCGGGGAGCTGTTTTTT.